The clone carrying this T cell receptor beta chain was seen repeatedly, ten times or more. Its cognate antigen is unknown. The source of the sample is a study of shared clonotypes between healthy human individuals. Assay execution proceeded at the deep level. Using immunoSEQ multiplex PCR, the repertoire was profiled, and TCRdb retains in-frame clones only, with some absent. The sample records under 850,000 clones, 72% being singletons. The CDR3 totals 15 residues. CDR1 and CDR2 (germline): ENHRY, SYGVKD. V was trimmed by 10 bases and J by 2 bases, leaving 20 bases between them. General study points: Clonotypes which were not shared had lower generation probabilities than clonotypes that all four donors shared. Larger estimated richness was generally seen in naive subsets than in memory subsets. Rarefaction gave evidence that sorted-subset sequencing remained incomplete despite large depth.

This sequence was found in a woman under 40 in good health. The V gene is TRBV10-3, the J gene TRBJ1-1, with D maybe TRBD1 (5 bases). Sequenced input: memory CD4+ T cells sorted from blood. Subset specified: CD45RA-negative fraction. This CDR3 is CATRTDTGINTEAFF. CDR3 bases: TGTGCCACCAGGACGGATACAGGAATCAACACTGAAGCTTTCTTT.